One sample yielded the 5 T cell receptor beta chains listed below, sequenced in a study of tumor-infiltrating lymphocytes in primary liver carcinoma. A constant-region primer primed TCR beta cDNA synthesis from about 0.45 ug of total RNA. Modified slightly, ARM-PCR produced TCR beta libraries over three nested multiplex PCR rounds. In the first two PCR rounds, TRBV1-TRBV30 forward primers were paired with a C-beta reverse primer, and each round lasted roughly 9 cycles. Via MiXCR, TCRdb re-called the multiplex PCR reads, giving one row per CDR3 protein. Among more than 55,000 distinct CDR3 sequences listed, just over 70% were seen once. Both RNA and DNA were isolated together from about 20-30 mg of bulk tissue that had not been sorted. Sequencing used liver tumor tissue from sampling region 2. Subset in this sample: tumor region T2, inferior pole. The receptors were sampled from a man between 35 and 55 years old with primary liver carcinoma and hepatitis B virus infection.

This clonotype has a handful of counts. A junction boundary mismatches the germline segment, possibly from a read error. The CDR3: CASSSGGRGLATNEKLFF. The CDR3 DNA follows: TGTGCCAGTAGCTCCGGGGGCAGGGGGTTGGCAACTAATGAAAAACTGTTTTTT. V and J are TRBV11-2 and TRBJ1-4; 7 bases are shared with TRBD1. Germline assignment: CDR1 SGHAT and CDR2 FQNNGV. CDR3 length equals 18 residues. The variable domain in full, completed from reference TRBV11-2 and TRBJ1-4, reads EAGVAQSPRYKIIEKRQSVAFWCNPISGHATLYWYQQILGQGPKLLIQFQNNGVVDDSQLPKDRFSAERLKGVDSTLKIQPAKLEDSAVYLCASSSGGRGLATNEKLFFGSGTQLSVL.

This clonotype was found a few times. This rearrangement joins TRBV6-5 to TRBJ1-1, with TRBD1 matching 9 bases. There are 13 residues in the CDR3. Germline CDR1 is MNHEY and CDR2 is SVGAGI. V lost 9 bases to trimming and J lost 8 bases; unmatched junction nucleotides: 10. CDR3 protein: CASTRTGETEAFF. The CDR3 DNA is TGTGCCAGTACTAGGACAGGGGAAACAGAAGCTTTCTTT.

This clonotype was seen just once. Mismatch with germline at one junction end may stem from a read error. This chain joins TRBV5-1 and TRBJ2-2; D possibly uses TRBD1 or TRBD2 (6 bases each). CDR1 and CDR2 from the germline V gene are SGHRS and YFSETQ. CDR3 length: 14 amino acids. The CDR3 DNA reads as TGCGCCAGTAAAAGGGGGGAGAACAACGGGGAGTTGTTTTTT. Its protein product is CASKRGENNGELFF.

This sequence joins TRBV7-9 and TRBJ2-1; 9 bases are a match to TRBD1. Looked up from germline, CDR1 is SEHNR and CDR2 is FQNEAQ (reference sequence). Trimming removed 1 base from V and 16 bases from J; junction bases left unmatched: 8. The CDR3 runs to 13 residues. The CDR3 is CASSLVQGATQFF. In nucleotides, the CDR3 is TGTGCCAGCAGCTTAGTACAGGGGGCTACGCAATTCTTC.

With regard to this clonotype: The CDR3 ends on some other residue instead of the conserved phenylalanine or tryptophan, so this is likely a read error. The DNA is left out, because the CDR3 cannot be placed on it with certainty; the CDR3 is given as TCRdb lists it. The chain uses TRBV11-2 and TRBJ1-4. Including both end residues, the CDR3 is 15 amino acids long. Per the germline V gene, CDR1 is SGHAT and CDR2 is FQNNGV. Here the CDR3 reads CASSLDGSANEKLFL.